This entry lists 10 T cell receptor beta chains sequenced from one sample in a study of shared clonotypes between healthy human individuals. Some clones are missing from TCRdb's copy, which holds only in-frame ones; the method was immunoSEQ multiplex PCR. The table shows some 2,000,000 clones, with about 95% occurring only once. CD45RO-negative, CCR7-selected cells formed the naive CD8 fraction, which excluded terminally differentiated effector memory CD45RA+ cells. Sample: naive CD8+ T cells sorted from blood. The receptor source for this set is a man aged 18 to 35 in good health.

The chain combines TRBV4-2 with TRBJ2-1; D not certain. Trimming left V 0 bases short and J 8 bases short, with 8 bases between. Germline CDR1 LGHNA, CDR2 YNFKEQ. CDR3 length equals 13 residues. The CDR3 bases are TGTGCCAGCAGCCAAGAAACTTCCTATGAGCAGTTCTTC. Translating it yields CASSQETSYEQFF.

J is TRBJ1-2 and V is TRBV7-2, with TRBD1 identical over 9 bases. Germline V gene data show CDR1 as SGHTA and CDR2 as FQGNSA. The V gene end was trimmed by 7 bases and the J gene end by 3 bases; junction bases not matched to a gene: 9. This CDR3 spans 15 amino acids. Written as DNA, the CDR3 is TGTGCCAGCACGCCCCCGGACAGGGGACACTATGGCTACACCTTC. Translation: CASTPPDRGHYGYTF.

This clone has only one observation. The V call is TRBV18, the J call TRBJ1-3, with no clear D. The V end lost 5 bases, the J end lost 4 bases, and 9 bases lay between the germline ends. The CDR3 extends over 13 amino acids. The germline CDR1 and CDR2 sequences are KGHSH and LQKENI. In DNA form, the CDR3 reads TGTGCCAGCTCATCCACAGAGGGAAACACCATATATTTT. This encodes CASSSTEGNTIYF.

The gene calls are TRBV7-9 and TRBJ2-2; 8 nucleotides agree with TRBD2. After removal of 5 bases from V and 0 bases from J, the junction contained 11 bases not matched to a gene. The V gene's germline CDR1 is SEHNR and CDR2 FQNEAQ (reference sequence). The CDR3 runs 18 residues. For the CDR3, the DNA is TGTGCCAGCAGCGCCACGAGGGCTAGCGGGCCGAACACCGGGGAGCTGTTTTTT. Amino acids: CASSATRASGPNTGELFF. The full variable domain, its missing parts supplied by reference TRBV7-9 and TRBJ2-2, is DTGVSQNPRHKITKRGQNVTFRCDPISEHNRLYWYRQTLGQGPEFLTYFQNEAQLEKSRLLSDRFSAERPKGSFSTLEIQRTEQGDSAMYLCASSATRASGPNTGELFFGEGSRLTVL.

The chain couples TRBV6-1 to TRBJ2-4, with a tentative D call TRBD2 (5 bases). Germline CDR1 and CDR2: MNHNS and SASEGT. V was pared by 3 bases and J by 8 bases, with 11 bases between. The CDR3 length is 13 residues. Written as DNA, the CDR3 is TGTGCCAGCAGTGACCCGGGGTCAGACATTCAGTACTTC. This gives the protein CASSDPGSDIQYF.

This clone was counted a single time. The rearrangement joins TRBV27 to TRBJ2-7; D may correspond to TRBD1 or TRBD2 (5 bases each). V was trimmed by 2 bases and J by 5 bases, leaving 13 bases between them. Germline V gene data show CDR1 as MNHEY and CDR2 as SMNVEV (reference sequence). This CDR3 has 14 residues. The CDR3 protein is CASSLKGTINEQYF. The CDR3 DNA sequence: TGTGCCAGCAGTTTAAAAGGGACCATCAACGAGCAGTACTTC.

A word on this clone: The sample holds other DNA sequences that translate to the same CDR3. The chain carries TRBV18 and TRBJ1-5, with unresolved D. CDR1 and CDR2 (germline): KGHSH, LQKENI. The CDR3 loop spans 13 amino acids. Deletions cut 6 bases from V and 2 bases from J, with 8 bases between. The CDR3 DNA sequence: TGTGCCAGCTCTCCTGGGGGCAATCAGCCCCAGCATTTT. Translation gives CASSPGGNQPQHF.

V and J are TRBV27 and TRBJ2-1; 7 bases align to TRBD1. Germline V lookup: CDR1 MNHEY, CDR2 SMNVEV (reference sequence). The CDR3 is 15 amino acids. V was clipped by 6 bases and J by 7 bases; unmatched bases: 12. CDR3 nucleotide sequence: TGTGCCAGCAGGCCCCTAGAGGGGGCTGGGAATGAGCAGTTCTTC. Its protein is CASRPLEGAGNEQFF.

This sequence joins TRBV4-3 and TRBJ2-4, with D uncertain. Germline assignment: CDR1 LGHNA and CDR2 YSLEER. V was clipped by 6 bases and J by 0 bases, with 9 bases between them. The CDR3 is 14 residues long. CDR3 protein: CASSERLAKNIQYF. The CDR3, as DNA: TGCGCCAGCAGTGAAAGGCTAGCCAAAAACATTCAGTACTTC.

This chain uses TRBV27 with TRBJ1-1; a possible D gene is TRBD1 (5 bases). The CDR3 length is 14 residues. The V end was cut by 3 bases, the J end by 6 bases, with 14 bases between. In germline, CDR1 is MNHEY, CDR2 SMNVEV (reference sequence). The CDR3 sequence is CASSLEGPGPEAFF. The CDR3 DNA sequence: TGTGCCAGCAGTTTGGAAGGCCCAGGGCCTGAAGCTTTCTTT.